The 27 T cell receptor beta chains given below trace back to one sample, sequenced in a study of early T cells in non-severe SARS-CoV-2 infection. One entry per CDR3 protein, called by TCRdb with MiXCR from the 5' RACE reads. The repertoire holds 50,000 to 65,000 distinct CDR3 sequences, with roughly 21% as singletons. Here the sequenced sample was whole blood, taken at baseline. The origin of the receptors is an adult who was a healthcare worker with PCR-confirmed SARS-CoV-2 infection or an uninfected control (not recorded which).

The rearrangement joins TRBV18 to TRBJ1-2; TRBD1 matches at 7 bases. CDR3 length equals 13 residues. The trim removed 4 bases at V and 6 bases at J, leaving 5 bases unmatched. CDR1 KGHSH and CDR2 LQKENI come from the germline V gene. The CDR3 protein is CASSRSTGNGYTF. CDR3 bases: TGTGCCAGCTCACGATCGACAGGGAATGGCTACACCTTC.

The V call is TRBV3-1, the J call TRBJ1-5, with D perhaps TRBD1 (6 bases). V was pared by 3 bases and J by 3 bases, with 9 bases between. Germline lookup yields CDR1 LGHDT and CDR2 YNNKEL (reference sequence). The CDR3 consists of 14 residues. The CDR3 DNA sequence: TGTGCCAGCAGCCACCGGGACAACAATCAGCCCCAGCATTTT. Its protein product is CASSHRDNNQPQHF. The whole variable domain, remainder taken from reference TRBV3-1 and TRBJ1-5, is DTAVSQTPKYLVTQMGNDKSIKCEQNLGHDTMYWYKQDSKKFLKIMFSYNNKELIINETVPNRFSPKSPDKAHLNLHINSLELGDSAVYFCASSHRDNNQPQHFGDGTRLSIL.

This chain uses TRBV11-2 with TRBJ2-4; D is unclear. Germline lookup yields CDR1 SGHAT and CDR2 FQNNGV. Trimming left V 2 bases short and J 7 bases short, with 3 bases between. This CDR3 contains 11 residues. CDR3 loop: CASSLQNIQYF. The CDR3 DNA is TGTGCCAGCAGCTTACAGAACATTCAGTACTTC. Drawing the rest from reference TRBV11-2 and TRBJ2-4, the complete variable domain is EAGVAQSPRYKIIEKRQSVAFWCNPISGHATLYWYQQILGQGPKLLIQFQNNGVVDDSQLPKDRFSAERLKGVDSTLKIQPAKLEDSAVYLCASSLQNIQYFGAGTRLSVL.

V is TRBV7-3 and J is TRBJ1-3; D gene unclear. This CDR3 is built from 16 residues. V was cut by 5 bases and J by 0 bases, with 14 bases left in between. CDR1 is SGHTA, CDR2 FQGTGA, per germline. In DNA, the CDR3 is TGTGCCAGCAGCCCGAACCTCGGCTTCTCTGGAAACACCATATATTTT. This gives the protein CASSPNLGFSGNTIYF.

This clonotype came up a few times. V and J are TRBV12-3 or TRBV12-4 and TRBJ2-5, with TRBD2 matching over 7 bases. CDR3 length: 13 amino acids. V lost 6 bases to trimming and J lost 4 bases; unmatched junction nucleotides: 5. CDR3 loop: CASRRGGTETQYF. CDR3 bases: TGTGCCAGCAGACGCGGGGGAACAGAGACCCAGTACTTC.

The chain joins TRBV12-3 or TRBV12-4 to TRBJ1-1; unclear D gene. V was shortened by 6 bases and J by 0 bases, with 8 bases between the two germline ends. The CDR3 consists of 13 residues. The CDR3 reads CASSGGMNTEAFF. CDR3 DNA: TGTGCCAGCAGCGGCGGTATGAACACTGAAGCTTTCTTT.

The chain employs TRBV7-3 and TRBJ2-1; 16 nucleotides align to TRBD2. V lost 4 bases and J lost 9; bases outside the gene matches: 6. This CDR3 spans 16 amino acids. Germline V gene data show CDR1 as SGHTA and CDR2 as FQGTGA. The CDR3 region is CASSSPGTSGGGEQFF. CDR3 in DNA: TGTGCCAGCAGCTCCCCCGGGACTAGCGGGGGGGGTGAGCAGTTCTTC.

There are many counts of this clonotype. The chain is built from TRBV11-2 and TRBJ2-7; no reliable D call. The CDR3 has 14 amino acids. The germline gives CDR1 SGHAT, CDR2 FQNNGV. V dropped 5 bases and J dropped 6 bases, with 17 bases sitting between them. This chain's CDR3 is CASSPVISLSEQYF. In DNA, the CDR3 is TGTGCCAGCAGCCCCGTCATCTCTCTCTCCGAGCAGTACTTC.

The V call is TRBV5-4, the J call TRBJ2-2; D is possibly TRBD1 or TRBD2 (7 bases each). CDR1 is SGHNT, CDR2 YYREEE, per germline (reference sequence). CDR3 length: 15 residues. The V gene lost 0 bases and the J gene lost 5 bases, with 11 bases spanning the gap. The CDR3 is CASSLGQGGTGELFF. CDR3 bases: TGTGCCAGCAGCTTGGGACAGGGAGGGACCGGGGAGCTGTTTTTT.

This clonotype showed up just a few times. The V call is TRBV5-5, the J call TRBJ2-3; D is uncertain. V was clipped by 0 bases and J by 2 bases, with 10 bases between them. The CDR3 consists of 15 residues. The germline gives CDR1 SGHKS, CDR2 YYEKEE (reference sequence). CDR3 sequence reads: CASSLAILNTDTQYF. The CDR3 DNA sequence: TGTGCCAGCAGCTTGGCCATACTGAACACAGATACGCAGTATTTT.

This sequence joins TRBV7-9 and TRBJ2-2; D remains ambiguous. The length of the CDR3 is 17 residues. Germline CDR1 and CDR2: SEHNR and FQNEAQ (reference sequence). Trimming left V 0 bases short and J 3 bases short, with 14 bases between. The CDR3 sequence: CASSLAGQRRDTGELFF. The CDR3 coding sequence is TGTGCCAGCAGCTTAGCGGGCCAACGTCGGGACACCGGGGAGCTGTTTTTT.

This clonotype was observed at least ten times. V is TRBV2 and J is TRBJ2-1; D unclear. The germline V gene has CDR1 SNHLY and CDR2 FYNNEI. With 6 bases removed from V and 2 bases from J, the gap between germline ends came to 11 bases. This CDR3 contains 14 residues. The DNA for the CDR3 is TGTGCCAGCAGCCGTATGATTACCTACAATGAGCAGTTCTTC. Amino acid sequence: CASSRMITYNEQFF. The whole variable domain, remainder taken from reference TRBV2 and TRBJ2-1, is EPEVTQTPSHQVTQMGQEVILRCVPISNHLYFYWYRQILGQKVEFLVSFYNNEISEKSEIFDDQFSVERPDGSNFTLKIRSTKLEDSAMYFCASSRMITYNEQFFGPGTRLTVL.

This chain uses TRBV12-3 or TRBV12-4 with TRBJ2-7, with D perhaps matching TRBD1 or TRBD2 (5 bases each). The V end was cut by 5 bases, the J end by 7 bases, with 12 bases between. The CDR3 extends over 12 amino acids. Here the CDR3 reads CASSPGTWEQYF. In nucleotides, the CDR3 is TGTGCCAGCAGTCCAGGGACCTGGGAGCAGTACTTC.

This clonotype was picked up a small number of times. The V call is TRBV3-1, the J call TRBJ2-1; no definite D call. The CDR3 contains 14 residues. Germline V CDR1 and CDR2: LGHDT, YNNKEL (reference sequence). Between the trimmed V and J ends, which lost 1 base and 0 bases, there was a span of 4 bases. The CDR3: CASSQGSSYNEQFF. CDR3 nucleotides: TGTGCCAGCAGCCAAGGGAGCTCCTACAATGAGCAGTTCTTC.

This clonotype was detected a few times. The rearrangement links TRBV21-1 to TRBJ2-5; the DNA was not used to check the table's D call, TRBD1. TRBV21-1 represents a pseudogene. The CDR3 has 16 residues. The CDR3 sequence is CARLVPGTAPQETQYF. The CDR3 DNA is TGTGCCAGATTAGTTCCCGGGACAGCCCCCCAAGAGACCCAGTACTTC.

This chain uses TRBV6-1 with TRBJ2-1; 9 bases fit TRBD2. This CDR3 has 19 residues. The junction had 11 bases not matched to a gene; V was cut back by 2 bases and J by 0 bases. The V gene's germline CDR1 is MNHNS and CDR2 SASEGT. CDR3 sequence reads: CASSEIRLAEVSSYNEQFF. CDR3 coding DNA: TGTGCCAGCAGTGAAATCCGACTAGCGGAGGTCAGCTCCTACAATGAGCAGTTCTTC.

The gene calls are TRBV10-3 and TRBJ2-7; tentative D call: TRBD2 (6 bases). CDR1 ENHRY and CDR2 SYGVKD come from the germline V gene. V lost 2 bases, J lost 3 bases, and 8 bases lay in between. The CDR3 spans 13 residues. The CDR3 region has the DNA TGTGCCATCAGTGAGAACGGGGGCTACGAGCAGTACTTC. Translation: CAISENGGYEQYF.

This clonotype was recorded at least ten times. The chain links TRBV20-1 to TRBJ1-5; perhaps TRBD1 as D (5 bases). Trimming shortened V by 0 bases and J by 6 bases, and 15 bases separated the two germline ends. Germline V gives CDR1 DFQATT, CDR2 SNEGSKA (reference sequence). The CDR3 sequence is 15 residues long. For the CDR3, the DNA is TGCAGTGCTAGAGATATCGGGGGAGGAGGTCAGCCCCAGCATTTT. This sequence encodes CSARDIGGGGQPQHF.

The J gene is TRBJ2-2, the V gene TRBV6-1; TRBD2 might be the D (6 bases). Deletions cut 5 bases from V and 5 bases from J, with 15 bases between. This CDR3 contains 15 residues. Germline V gene lookup returns CDR1 MNHNS and CDR2 SASEGT. For the CDR3, the DNA is TGTGCCAGCAGTTTAGATGCGGGACTGACCGGGGAGCTGTTTTTT. It yields the protein CASSLDAGLTGELFF.

This clonotype has ten or more counts. The chain links TRBV9 to TRBJ2-3; 10 bases agree with TRBD2. Germline lookup yields CDR1 SGDLS and CDR2 YYNGEE. The CDR3 is 14 amino acids. V shed 4 bases, J shed 6 bases, and the junction held 5 bases outside the gene matches. CDR3 coding DNA: TGTGCCAGCAGCACCCAACTAGCGGGGGATACGCAGTATTTT. Residues: CASSTQLAGDTQYF.

Many counts were recorded for this clonotype. The chain has TRBV20-1 and TRBJ1-5, with 7 bases lining up with TRBD1. Looked up from germline, CDR1 is DFQATT and CDR2 is SNEGSKA (reference sequence). After removal of 3 bases from V and 6 bases from J, the junction contained 8 bases not matched to a gene. CDR3 length: 14 residues. The CDR3 DNA reads TGCAGTGCTAGCCCCGGACAGGCGGGTCAGCCCCAGCATTTT. This sequence encodes CSASPGQAGQPQHF.

This clonotype was counted only a few times. The chain has TRBV5-4 and TRBJ1-1; D remains unclear. Per germline, CDR1 SGHNT and CDR2 YYREEE (reference sequence). Deletions cut 0 bases from V and 1 base from J, with 10 bases between. This CDR3 contains 15 residues. CDR3 sequence reads: CASSLGAEGNTEAFF. The CDR3 region has the DNA TGTGCCAGCAGCTTGGGGGCCGAAGGGAACACTGAAGCTTTCTTT.

This clonotype was detected ten times or more. The chain uses TRBV7-3 and TRBJ2-1; D perhaps matches TRBD1 (6 bases). V dropped 3 bases and J dropped 7 bases, with 10 bases sitting between them. The CDR3 is 13 amino acids. Germline V gene data show CDR1 as SGHTA and CDR2 as FQGTGA. The CDR3: CASSFTGRNEQFF. CDR3 coding DNA: TGTGCCAGCAGCTTCACAGGGAGAAATGAGCAGTTCTTC.

This rearrangement joins TRBV3-1 to TRBJ1-1; possible D gene TRBD1, 6 bases. This CDR3 spans 14 amino acids. Trimming took off 6 bases at V and 1 base at J, with 12 bases between the two ends. CDR1 and CDR2 (germline): LGHDT, YNNKEL (reference sequence). The CDR3 coding sequence is TGTGCCAGCAGTCCGGGACACGGGAACACTGAAGCTTTCTTT. Amino acid sequence: CASSPGHGNTEAFF.

V usage is TRBV20-1 and J usage is TRBJ2-1; 8 bases match TRBD2. V shed 5 bases and J 4 bases; nucleotides not matched to a gene: 1. CDR1 is DFQATT and CDR2 is SNEGSKA in the germline V gene (reference sequence). This CDR3 is 12 amino acids long. The CDR3 loop is CSALAGYNEQFF. The CDR3 DNA reads TGCAGTGCTTTAGCGGGGTACAATGAGCAGTTCTTC.

A few counts support this clonotype. The J gene is TRBJ2-3, the V gene TRBV7-9; 13 bases agree with TRBD2. CDR1 and CDR2 (germline): SEHNR, FQNEAQ (reference sequence). V was pared by 5 bases and J by 1 base, with 6 bases of the junction left unmatched. This CDR3 comprises 17 residues. CDR3 in DNA: TGTGCCAGCAGCGCCTGGACTAGCGGGGGTCGCACAGATACGCAGTATTTT. As protein: CASSAWTSGGRTDTQYF.

V is TRBV6-1 and J is TRBJ1-1, with D uncertain. Trimming shortened V by 7 bases and J by 3 bases, and 9 bases separated the two germline ends. CDR1 and CDR2 from the germline V gene are MNHNS and SASEGT. The CDR3 extends over 12 amino acids. The CDR3 protein is CASKTRYTEAFF. The CDR3 DNA reads TGTGCCAGCAAAACCAGGTACACTGAAGCTTTCTTT.